This T cell receptor beta chain emerged from a study of blood T cell repertoires in COVID-19. On the study more broadly: T cells, B-cell-depleted T cells, or PBMCs provided the cDNA or gDNA that served as material.

Per the original methods: Using reference gene primer amplification, nucleated cell counts were estimated. Libraries were prepared by immunoSEQ multiplex PCR; TCRdb keeps only in-frame clonotypes and omits some of them. V, J and clone size reflect that table, while D and trimming were determined from the DNA. The sample yields about 400,000 clones, roughly 87% seen once. CDR3 length: 20 residues. Germline loops: CDR1 MNHEY, CDR2 SMNVEV (reference sequence). With V trimmed by 4 bases and J by 4 bases, 18 bases remained unmatched. Participant-reported clinical history was the basis for cohort assignment. Cohort 3 recovered donors had two negative PCRs, clearance, or symptom resolution.

The specimen was PBMCs or T cells enriched from blood (not recorded which). The receptor was derived from a woman aged 25 to 39 who had recovered from COVID-19. J is TRBJ2-4 and V is TRBV27, with 11 bases aligning to TRBD2. Here the CDR3 reads CASSSDTGFRGLAVKNIQYF. CDR3 bases: TGTGCCAGCAGTTCAGATACAGGGTTTAGGGGACTAGCGGTTAAAAACATTCAGTACTTC.